This is a list of T cell receptor beta chains from one sample in a study of cytomegalovirus exposure and HLA in healthy donors. TCRdb keeps only in-frame clones here, not all; method: immunoSEQ multiplex PCR. The sample consists of around 170,000 clones, less than 90% of them appearing once. Sequencing used PBMCs. Source of these receptors: a boy aged 2 to 9 in good health and CMV-seronegative. Both conserved end residues are part of each CDR3. D genes are given only for firm matches. Part of the rows lack a size; the others show once, few, many or a class for expanded clones.

>-|-|TRBJ2-3|TRBV19
CASSIPSADSTDTQYF
TGTGCCAGTAGTATTCCTTCGGCGGATAGCACAGATACGCAGTATTTT
>TRBD2|-|TRBJ2-1|TRBV30
CAWRGGAYNEQFF
TGTGCCTGGAGGGGGGGGGCCTACAATGAGCAGTTCTTC
>-|-|TRBJ2-7|TRBV29-1
CSVGRAYEQYF
TGCAGCGTTGGCAGGGCCTACGAGCAGTACTTC
>-|-|TRBJ2-7|TRBV7-9
CASTPTEPYEQYF
TGTGCCAGCACCCCGACGGAGCCTTACGAGCAGTACTTC
>-|-|TRBJ2-1|TRBV20-1
CSARYYNEQFF
TGCAGTGCTAGATACTACAATGAGCAGTTCTTC
>-|-|TRBJ1-2|TRBV10-3
CAISDGRRSYGYTF
TGTGCCATCAGTGACGGAAGGCGGTCATATGGCTACACCTTC
>-|few|TRBJ2-7|TRBV7-3
CASSLGVGVFEEQYF
TGTGCCAGCAGCTTAGGGGTAGGGGTTTTTGAAGAGCAGTACTTC
>TRBD2|-|TRBJ2-2|TRBV25-1
CASSDRAGDTGELFF
TGTGCCAGCAGTGATCGAGCGGGAGACACCGGGGAGCTGTTTTTT
>-|-|TRBJ1-2|TRBV1
CTSSRQANNYGYTF
TGCACCAGCAGCCGACAGGCCAATAACTATGGCTACACCTTC
>TRBD1|-|TRBJ1-2|TRBV12-5
CASGPSGTGDGYTF
TGTGCTAGTGGTCCTTCCGGGACAGGAGATGGCTACACCTTC
>-|-|TRBJ1-5|TRBV12-5
CASGYPFPQPQHF
TGTGCTAGTGGTTATCCCTTTCCTCAGCCCCAGCATTTT
>-|-|TRBJ1-3|TRBV28
CASSSQATLSSGNTIYF
TGTGCCAGCAGTTCTCAAGCCACCCTTAGCTCTGGAAACACCATATATTTT
>-|-|TRBJ2-3|TRBV5-1
CASSLGLGVGTDTQYF
TGCGCCAGCAGCTTGGGACTAGGTGTAGGAACAGATACGCAGTATTTT
>TRBD1|-|TRBJ1-2|TRBV6-1
CASSADRAMGYTF
TGTGCCAGCAGTGCCGACAGGGCTATGGGCTACACCTTC
>-|few|TRBJ1-3|TRBV28
CASSPGRGNTIYF
TGTGCCAGCAGTCCTGGCAGGGGAAACACCATATATTTT
>TRBD1|-|TRBJ1-5|TRBV5-1
CASSLGTGRSNQPQHF
TGCGCCAGCAGCTTGGGGACAGGGAGGAGCAATCAGCCCCAGCATTTT
>-|few|TRBJ1-4|TRBV7-9
CASSQQGKLFF
TGTGCCAGCAGCCAGCAGGGAAAACTGTTTTTT
>TRBD1|-|TRBJ1-3|TRBV7-9
CASSPPWGQESSGNTIYF
TGTGCCAGCAGCCCGCCCTGGGGACAGGAATCGTCTGGAAACACCATATATTTT
>-|-|TRBJ1-2|TRBV5-6
CASSLRGAGYGYTF
TGTGCCAGCAGCTTGCGGGGGGCCGGCTATGGCTACACCTTC
>TRBD1|-|TRBJ2-7|TRBV7-9
CASTGGQGASYEQYF
TGTGCCAGCACAGGAGGACAGGGGGCCTCCTACGAGCAGTACTTC
>TRBD1|-|TRBJ2-7|TRBV7-2
CASSLPGQIYEQYF
TGTGCCAGCAGCTTACCGGGACAGATCTACGAGCAGTACTTC
>-|-|TRBJ1-1|TRBV6-5
CASSYSSQGYTEAFF
TGTGCCAGCAGTTACTCTTCCCAGGGCTACACTGAAGCTTTCTTT
>TRBD2|-|TRBJ2-1|TRBV5-1
CASSLEGAGGPTYNEQFF
TGCGCCAGCAGCTTGGAGGGAGCGGGAGGGCCGACTTACAATGAGCAGTTCTTC
>TRBD1|-|TRBJ1-4|TRBV12-5
CASGLGGTGNEKLFF
TGTGCTAGTGGTTTGGGCGGGACAGGGAATGAAAAACTGTTTTTT
>-|-|TRBJ1-2|TRBV11-2
CASSLSGADYGYTF
TGTGCCAGCAGCTTAAGTGGGGCGGACTATGGCTACACCTTC
>-|-|TRBJ1-1|TRBV10-1
CASSEPLHDGGRTEAFF
TGCGCCAGCAGTGAGCCTCTCCATGACGGGGGGCGGACTGAAGCTTTCTTT
>-|-|TRBJ2-2|TRBV28
CASSFRRTPGTGELFF
TGTGCCAGCAGTTTCCGACGGACACCTGGTACCGGGGAGCTGTTTTTT
>-|few|TRBJ1-5|TRBV5-6
CASSLGAGNQPQHF
TGTGCCAGCAGCTTAGGGGCGGGCAATCAGCCCCAGCATTTT
>TRBD1|-|TRBJ1-5|TRBV5-6
CASSLGRGLNQPQHF
TGTGCCAGCAGCTTGGGCAGGGGGCTCAATCAGCCCCAGCATTTT
>TRBD1|once|TRBJ1-5|TRBV7-9
CASSLASNRGGNQPQHF
TGTGCCAGCAGCTTAGCCAGCAACAGGGGTGGCAATCAGCCCCAGCATTTT
>TRBD2|-|TRBJ2-1|TRBV27
CASSPGGSGNNEQFF
TGTGCCAGCAGCCCGGGCGGGAGTGGCAACAATGAGCAGTTCTTC
>TRBD1|-|TRBJ1-2|TRBV2
CASSEGTGVSGYTF
TGTGCCAGCAGTGAAGGGACAGGGGTTTCTGGCTACACCTTC
>-|-|TRBJ1-3|TRBV5-1
CASMTGFSGNTIYF
TGCGCCAGCATGACGGGGTTCTCTGGAAACACCATATATTTT
>-|-|TRBJ2-1|TRBV5-1
CASSLGVATEQFF
TGCGCCAGCAGCTTGGGTGTAGCGACTGAGCAGTTCTTC
>TRBD2|-|TRBJ2-1|TRBV25-1
CASSEYFPGGPDEQFF
TGTGCCAGCAGTGAATATTTTCCGGGAGGGCCCGATGAGCAGTTCTTC
>-|-|TRBJ2-4|TRBV5-1
CASSLGGEDTIQYF
TGCGCCAGCAGCTTGGGAGGGGAGGACACCATTCAGTACTTC
>-|-|TRBJ2-6|TRBV29-1
CSVEIPRGPLSGANVLTF
TGCAGCGTTGAAATCCCCCGCGGCCCTCTCTCTGGGGCCAACGTCCTGACTTTC